This TCR beta chain is drawn from a study of T cells after yellow fever vaccination. Study-wide background: Preparation used SMART-Seq v4 Ultra Low Input for the low-cell-number fractions.

Trimming took 5 bases from V and 4 from J, leaving 11 bases between them. CDR3 length: 13 amino acids. CDR1 is SGHDT and CDR2 is YYEEEE in the germline V gene. General study points: Most primary-vaccination clones recurred post-booster (approximately 95% CD4, just over 85% CD8). The bulk population could contribute abundant contaminating clonotypes to FACS-sorted repertoires. Weaker overall, the secondary response nonetheless peaked faster (day 5 versus 15).

TCRdb used MiXCR to reprocess the 5' RACE reads, holding one entry per CDR3 protein. The sample holds some 240,000 distinct CDR3 sequences, roughly 3% seen once. This clonotype was counted many times. Its antigen is unidentified. This clonotype was sampled from a man between 18 and 29 years old who received the YFV17D yellow fever vaccine. The sequences come from CD4+ T cells sorted from PBMCs, collected 10 days after the yellow fever booster vaccination. This chain connects TRBV5-6 to TRBJ2-3; D is unclear. The CDR3, as DNA: TGTGCCAGCAGGCGAGGAGTAGCAGATACGCAGTATTTT. This gives the protein CASRRGVADTQYF.